The 2 T cell receptor beta chains given below trace back to one sample, sequenced in a study of blood T cell repertoires in COVID-19. Assay: immunoSEQ multiplex PCR; the TCRdb copy retains only in-frame clones and omits some. The sample yields fewer than 200,000 clones, about 83% seen once. Sequencing was done on a sample of peripheral blood. Receptors originate from a woman in her 70s with COVID-19, enrolled during active disease.

The chain carries TRBV30 and TRBJ1-1; the D is unclear. In germline, CDR1 is GTSNPN, CDR2 SVGIG (reference sequence). The CDR3 length is 13 residues. V lost 0 bases and J lost 10, with 15 bases in between. The CDR3: CAWSVSDTLGAFF. The CDR3 DNA sequence: TGTGCCTGGAGTGTATCCGACACCCTGGGAGCTTTCTTT.

As to this clone: The sample has other DNA sequences that encode this CDR3 too. The chain uses TRBV6-1 and TRBJ1-5, with a tentative D call TRBD1 (6 bases). CDR1 is MNHNS, CDR2 SASEGT, per germline. The ends were cut back, 2 bases at V and 5 bases at J, with 7 bases in the middle. CDR3 size: 13 residues. The CDR3 DNA follows: TGTGCCAGCAGTGAACAGGGGCATCAGCCCCAGCATTTT. It translates to CASSEQGHQPQHF.